This T cell receptor beta chain was identified in a study of cytomegalovirus exposure and HLA in healthy donors. Findings and caveats of the study: The study flagged roughly 150 TCR beta chains as cytomegalovirus-associated.

This CDR3 comprises 13 residues. Trimming took 5 bases from V and 3 from J, leaving 11 bases between them. Germline V gives CDR1 SQVTM, CDR2 ANQGSEA. The table came from immunoSEQ multiplex PCR; TCRdb's copy has only in-frame clones and leaves some out. The repertoire holds about 360,000 clones, with roughly 89% as singletons. Of note for this clone: Its cognate antigen is unknown.

The rearrangement links TRBV29-1 to TRBJ1-5; TRBD1 is a possible D gene (5 bases). Sequenced: PBMCs. This TCR came from a woman aged 18-35 years in good health and CMV-seronegative. The CDR3 spells CSVSDSLNQPQHF. CDR3 nucleotides: TGCAGCGTTTCAGACAGCCTCAATCAGCCCCAGCATTTT.